One T cell receptor (beta chain) is described in this entry. Its antigen remains unidentified. The data belong to a study of vaccination effects on CD4 cells after COVID-19. ViraFEST expansion of antigen-specific CD4+ T cells with viral peptide pools preceded sequencing. At the end of 10 days of culture, CD4+ T cells were isolated. From March to December 2020, the person had a SARS-CoV-2 infection that was confirmed by PCR. Profiled with immunoSEQ multiplex PCR; TCRdb holds only in-frame clones, not every one. The table shows 25,000 to 35,000 clones, with approximately 78% occurring only once. Sample: CD4+ T cells from PBMCs cultured with a peptide pool, taken before COVID-19 vaccination. The receptor was isolated from a human donor who had a prior SARS-CoV-2 infection.

The CDR3 DNA sequence: TGTGCCAGCAGTTTGTACCGGGACTTCTCCTACGAGCAGTACTTC. Translation gives CASSLYRDFSYEQYF. J is TRBJ2-7 and V is TRBV6-5, with D tentatively TRBD2 (6 bases). Between the trimmed V and J ends, which lost 4 bases and 0 bases, there was a span of 13 bases. CDR3 length: 15 amino acids. Germline V gives CDR1 MNHEY, CDR2 SVGAGI.